The text below deals with one TCR beta chain. The antigen this receptor binds is unknown. The sample holds no much larger clone one base away, and base qualities are not on file. The sample belongs to a study of OX40 agonist ivuxolimab in advanced cancers. A note on the overall study: The costimulatory receptor OX40 (CD134) was targeted by ivuxolimab, a fully human IgG2 agonistic monoclonal antibody. Intravenous ivuxolimab was administered to patients every 2 weeks at six dose levels: 0.01, 0.1, 0.3, 1.5, 3 and 10 mg/kg. Among the roughly 50 dose-escalation patients, around 19 had hepatocellular carcinoma, 15 or so melanoma, 9 renal cell carcinoma and 9 head and neck cancer. The dose-escalation cohort was roughly 87% male with a mean age of roughly 62 years, ranging from roughly 20 to 80. Prior anti-PD-1, anti-PD-L1 or anti-CTLA-4 therapy was permitted, and 40% to 50% of dose-escalation patients had received checkpoint inhibitors. Partial responses occurred in three dose-escalation patients, of whom one had hepatocellular carcinoma and two had cutaneous melanoma. Peripheral TCRbeta sequencing aimed to test whether ivuxolimab altered TCR sequence diversity and caused clonal T-cell expansion. The paper reports the monotherapy dose-escalation portion (N of about 50 patients) of the phase I ivuxolimab trial.

The trial excluded patients who had a history of autoimmune disease or were on systemic immunosuppression. Peripheral blood for TCR sequencing was drawn from every dose cohort at baseline, at cycle 4 day 1 and at cycle 7 day 1. Samples came from an open-label, multicenter, first-in-human phase I dose-escalation trial of ivuxolimab. Adults with locally advanced or metastatic melanoma, renal cell, hepatocellular, or head and neck squamous cell carcinoma were enrolled in the trial. Before TCR sequencing, CD4+ T cells and CD8+ T cells from peripheral blood were sorted into separate populations. Looking up the germline V gene (reference sequence) yields CDR1 GTSNPN and CDR2 SVGIG. The CDR3 goes from the cysteine to the phenylalanine over 14 residues. The DNA shown is the 42-base CDR3, in frame from base 1. From V the trimming removes 0 bases and from J it removes 7 bases, while the gene matches leave 2 bases of the junction unaccounted for.

The study at large found these results: In the 0.1-3.0 mg/kg groups, partial responders had among the lowest normalized peripheral clonal expansion, particularly in CD8+ T cells. At doses of 0.1 to 3.0 mg/kg, clonal expansion of both CD4+ and CD8+ T cells in blood was seen between baseline and week 6. Which antigens the clonally expanded peripheral T cells were specific for was not determined. After ivuxolimab, more expanded clones were found on average in CD8+ T cells than in CD4+ T cells. Low levels of normalized T-cell clonal expansion were also seen in some patients who did not respond.

Genomic DNA was isolated from the sorted cells so that the TCRbeta CDR3 region could be sequenced. The immunoSEQ Assay was used for sequencing of TCRbeta CDR3 regions. Not all clones reach the TCRdb copy of this immuneACCESS table, which keeps in-frame sequences only. Checked studies attribute under half of the gap to unresolved V genes and leave the rest unexplained. The sample has some 50,000 clones on record, roughly 94% of them singletons. Approximately 10% of the sample goes to the ten largest clones. This receptor was identified in an adult with an advanced solid tumor such as melanoma, head and neck, liver or kidney cancer. The source was CD4+ or CD8+ T cells sorted from blood, collected in a trial of the OX40 agonist ivuxolimab. The sequence links TRBV30 to TRBJ2-1, with 11 bases matching TRBD2. The DNA sequence reads TGTGCCTGGAGTGTACTAGCGGGAGCGAATGAGCAGTTCTTC. Translated, this gives CAWSVLAGANEQFF.